The sequence of this TCR beta chain was determined in a study of T cell responses to AZD1222 COVID-19 vaccine. Study-wide findings and caveats: Every sample of the repertoires postdated the peak T cell response.

Only in-frame clones appear in the TCRdb table, and some are missing; sequencing was by immunoSEQ multiplex PCR. The sample has approximately 120,000 clones, over 80% seen once; the top ten hold 0.9% to 1.2%. This clone has just one count. Its target is not known. Trimming stripped 3 bases from V and 4 bases from J, with 16 bases between. CDR3 length: 15 residues. Germline V gene sequence: CDR1 LNHNV, CDR2 YYDKDF (reference sequence). The rearrangement uses TRBV15 and TRBJ2-7; TRBD1 might be the D (5 bases). Sequences were derived from peripheral blood, sampled on day 0 of AZD1222 vaccination. This sequence originates from an adult in good health. Written as DNA, the CDR3 is TGTGCCACCAGCAGTGAACAAGGACAACTTTACGAGCAGTACTTC. Protein product: CATSSEQGQLYEQYF.